A single sample is the source of the 3 T cell receptor beta chains below, sequenced in a study of graft-versus-host responses after intestinal transplantation. The protocol was immunoSEQ multiplex PCR, while the TCRdb copy is restricted to in-frame clones and leaves out a portion. This table holds 85,000 to 100,000 clones, around 93% found once. No antigen has been assigned to these receptors. This specimen was unstimulated CD8+ T cells sorted from spleen or lymph node cells, taken before transplant. The receptors come from a human donor who was the organ donor for an intestinal transplant.

The chain recombines TRBV5-1 with TRBJ2-1; D is perhaps TRBD1 (6 bases). The CDR3 loop spans 16 amino acids. The V gene's germline CDR1 is SGHRS and CDR2 YFSETQ. V gave up 1 base and J gave up 4 bases, with 15 bases separating them. CDR3 nucleotide sequence: TGCGCCAGCAGCTTGCGGCCAGGGGCAAGGTACAATGAGCAGTTCTTC. Protein sequence: CASSLRPGARYNEQFF.

The chain links TRBV4-1 to TRBJ1-6; tentatively, D is TRBD1 (6 bases). Trimming left V 4 bases short and J 10 bases short, with 20 bases between. Germline CDR1 and CDR2: MGHRA and YSYEKL. This CDR3 has 16 amino acids. The CDR3 is CASSPIRTDSKSPLHF. CDR3 coding DNA: TGCGCCAGCAGCCCGATACGGACGGACAGCAAGTCACCCCTCCACTTT.

The genes are TRBV19 and TRBJ2-3; 7 positions agree with TRBD2. With 4 bases clipped from V and 2 bases from J, the junction kept 3 bases outside the gene matches. This CDR3 comprises 14 residues. Germline V gene data show CDR1 as LNHDA and CDR2 as SQIVND (reference sequence). CDR3 region: CASSSGSDTDTQYF. CDR3 DNA: TGTGCCAGTAGTAGCGGGAGTGACACAGATACGCAGTATTTT.